This record covers a single T cell receptor beta chain. The specificity of this receptor is unknown. No qualities accompany the bases; no much larger clone lies one base away. The sample's time point label is to be understood as: baseline before first vaccination. The vaccinee samples were drawn from two UK trials, COV001 and COV002, one of which was a single-blind randomized controlled phase 2/3 trial testing AZD1222 (ChAdOx1 nCoV-19) in healthy adults. Trial participant PBMC samples were collected at day 0 and day 28 after the second dose for TCRbeta chain sequencing. Via the germline V gene, CDR1 is SNHLY and CDR2 FYNNEI. From its cysteine to its phenylalanine, the CDR3 spans 14 amino acids. Only the CDR3 region is kept as DNA, spanning 42 bases read in frame from base 1. V and J lose 7 bases and 0 bases, and a span of 10 bases separates them. This sample stems from a study of T cell responses to AZD1222 COVID-19 vaccine (dated by TCRdb to about 2021). Background for the entire study: AZD1222 recipients whose second dose came at about 4 weeks and those whose second dose came at about 12 weeks were combined into one group, since spike-specific TCR depth and breadth did not differ between the two schedules. TCR sequencing covered more than 230 trial participants: roughly 200 given two doses of AZD1222 and 26 given two doses of MenACWY control vaccine. Trial participants were enrolled into age subgroups of 18-55, 56-69 and 70-plus years, which contained 148, 28 and 57 TCR-sequenced participants, respectively.

The CDR3 regions of human TCRbeta chains were analyzed by immunosequencing. Processing in the source paper ran as follows. Repertoire TCRs were checked for matches against a reference library of SARS-CoV-2-specific TCRs that had been generated using the MIRA antigen-specificity platform. Breadth meant the fraction of unique TCRs that were SARS-CoV-2-associated, whereas depth meant the fraction of total T cells that were SARS-CoV-2-associated. Using the MIRA data, each spike-specific TCR was mapped to the spike region that the TCR reacts to and placed in a CD4 or CD8 class. Log10-transformed breadth and depth values were compared by one-way ANOVA with Sidak's multiple comparisons tests. TCRdb's version of the immuneACCESS table is confined to in-frame rearrangements and falls short of the full clone set. An unresolved V gene accounts for under half of the shortfall where checked; the remainder is of unknown origin. V, J and clone size are those of that table, while D and trimming were read from the DNA. Across this sample there are about 180,000 clones, with around 90% seen only once. Approximately 7.7% of the sample comes from the top ten.

What the research found in general, with its limitations: Nearly half of unique spike-specific TCRs reportedly recognized epitopes outside regions mutated in the B.1.351 and B.1.1.7 variants. Vaccine-associated CD4 TCRs spanned the whole spike protein, with dominant responses in regions 160-218 and 743-854. Because no samples from the day 14 peak response were available, repertoires could be characterized only after the peak T cell response. In the small 56-69-year group, the increase in depth fell short of significance, most likely because of low power. A significant rise in spike-specific TCR breadth and depth was observed after two AZD1222 doses relative to day 0 and relative to MenACWY recipients. Participants were mostly white British, with more females than males. The authors suggested clonal diversity may have been underestimated. Conclusions about previously exposed vaccinees were limited because only a handful of AZD1222 recipients were SARS-CoV-2 seropositive at baseline.

The chain is assembled from TRBV2 and TRBJ1-3, with the D gene uncertain. The TCR sequence derives from an adult in good health. The specimen comprised peripheral blood, sampled on day 0 of AZD1222 vaccination. DNA sequence: TGTGCCAGCACGCAGCTTCGCTCTGGAAACACCATATATTTT. Its coded protein is CASTQLRSGNTIYF.